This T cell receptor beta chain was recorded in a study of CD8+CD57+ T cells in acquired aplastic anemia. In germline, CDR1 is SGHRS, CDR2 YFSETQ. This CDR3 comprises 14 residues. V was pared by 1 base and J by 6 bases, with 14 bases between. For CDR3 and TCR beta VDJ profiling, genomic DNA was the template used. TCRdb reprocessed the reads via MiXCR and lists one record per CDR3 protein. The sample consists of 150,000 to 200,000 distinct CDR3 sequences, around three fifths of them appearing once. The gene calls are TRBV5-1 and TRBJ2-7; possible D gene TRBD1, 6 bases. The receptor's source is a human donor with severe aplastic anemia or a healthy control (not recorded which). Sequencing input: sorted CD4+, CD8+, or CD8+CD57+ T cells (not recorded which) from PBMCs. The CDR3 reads CASSLPRGLGEQYF. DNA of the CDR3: TGCGCCAGCAGCTTGCCCAGGGGTCTGGGCGAGCAGTACTTC.